The 28 T cell receptor beta chains presented below share a single source sample, sequenced in a study of T cell repertoires in cytomegalovirus infection. TCRdb processed the reads anew with MiXCR; each CDR3 protein has one entry. This sample has roughly 120,000 distinct CDR3 sequences; around 32% occur once, and the top ten carry approximately 59%. For these receptors, no antigen is known. The material was CD8+ T cells from cultured PBMCs, obtained from culture after CMV antigen stimulation. All receptors come from a human donor in good health (CMV status not recorded). Some clones in this sample may be carry-over from other donors' samples.

The sample holds many counts of this clonotype. The V and J genes are TRBV28 and TRBJ2-3; the match to TRBD1 covers 8 bases. J was trimmed by 4 bases and V by 8 bases; bases with no gene match: 14. Looked up from germline, CDR1 is MDHEN and CDR2 is SYDVKM. The CDR3 totals 16 residues. The CDR3 DNA reads as TGTGCCAGCCCGCCAACGCGTCAGGGGGCCCCAGATACGCAGTATTTT. Its translation is CASPPTRQGAPDTQYF.

This clonotype has at least ten counts. The V gene is TRBV7-2, the J gene TRBJ2-3; 8 nucleotides align to TRBD2. The V gene end was trimmed by 4 bases and the J gene end by 6 bases; junction bases not matched to a gene: 6. Germline assignment: CDR1 SGHTA and CDR2 FQGNSA. The CDR3 covers 14 residues. CDR3 in DNA: TGTGCCAGCAGCTCTACGGGGGGGCGGGATACGCAGTATTTT. Translation gives CASSSTGGRDTQYF.

This clonotype turned up a few times. The chain combines TRBV12-3 or TRBV12-4 with TRBJ1-3, with D unresolved. The V end lost 5 bases, the J end lost 0 bases, and 2 bases lay between the germline ends. The CDR3 is 12 amino acids. Here the CDR3 DNA reads TGTGCCAGCAGTGGCTCTGGAAACACCATATATTTT. Protein: CASSGSGNTIYF.

This clonotype has more than one count but fewer than ten. The chain is built from TRBV7-9 and TRBJ1-2; D unresolved. From germline, CDR1 is SEHNR and CDR2 FQNEAQ (reference sequence). The ends were cut back, 3 bases at V and 1 base at J, with 9 bases in the middle. The CDR3 has 14 amino acids. The CDR3 DNA follows: TGTGCCAGCAGCTTTCTAAAAGATAACTATGGCTACACCTTC. This codes for CASSFLKDNYGYTF.

This clonotype has only a few counts. V is TRBV7-6 and J is TRBJ2-7; TRBD2 aligns across 9 bases. The CDR3 has 17 residues. Germline V gives CDR1 SGHVS, CDR2 FNYEAQ. V shed 5 bases, J shed 5 bases, and the junction held 16 bases outside the gene matches. The CDR3 DNA reads TGTGCCAGCAGCCCCGGGACTAGCATTCTTACAACCGACGAGCAGTACTTC. Translation: CASSPGTSILTTDEQYF.

This clonotype was detected many times. The chain recombines TRBV4-1 with TRBJ1-4; no reliable D call. V was cut by 1 base and J by 3 bases, with 12 bases left in between. The length of the CDR3 is 16 residues. Germline V lookup: CDR1 MGHRA, CDR2 YSYEKL. The CDR3 DNA reads TGCGCCAGCAGCCAAGCCCTAGGAGGATCTAATGAAAAACTGTTTTTT. Amino acid sequence: CASSQALGGSNEKLFF.

This rearrangement joins TRBV4-3 to TRBJ2-1; the match to TRBD2 covers 8 bases. V was pared by 0 bases and J by 7 bases, with 8 bases of the junction left unmatched. Germline CDR1 LGHNA, CDR2 YSLEER. The CDR3 has 16 amino acids. The CDR3 spells CASSQETGGFLNEQFF. Here the CDR3 DNA reads TGCGCCAGCAGCCAAGAAACGGGAGGGTTCCTTAATGAGCAGTTCTTC.

This clonotype has just a few counts. The chain recombines TRBV7-9 with TRBJ1-5; D gene uncertain. V was pared by 5 bases and J by 2 bases, with 10 bases between. From germline, CDR1 is SEHNR and CDR2 FQNEAQ (reference sequence). The CDR3 runs 14 residues. This chain's CDR3 is CASSRSSGNQPQHF. For the CDR3, the DNA is TGTGCCAGCAGCCGTTCAAGCGGCAATCAGCCCCAGCATTTT.

The V and J genes are TRBV6-5 and TRBJ2-3; TRBD2 aligns across 7 bases. The V gene's germline CDR1 is MNHEY and CDR2 SVGAGI. The CDR3 contains 16 residues. The ends lost 0 bases at V and 0 bases at J; junction bases unmatched: 3. The CDR3 bases are TGTGCCAGCAGTTACTCGCTAGCGGCTAGCACAGATACGCAGTATTTT. Translated: CASSYSLAASTDTQYF.

The chain recombines TRBV12-3 or TRBV12-4 with TRBJ1-1; D is unresolved. This CDR3 spans 15 amino acids. The ends were cut back, 6 bases at V and 4 bases at J, with 18 bases in the middle. CDR3 sequence reads: CASSLIRGRFTEAFF. The DNA for the CDR3 is TGTGCCAGCAGCTTAATCCGGGGTAGGTTCACTGAAGCTTTCTTT.

The rearrangement joins TRBV6-8 to TRBJ2-7; 7 positions agree with TRBD1. This CDR3 contains 16 residues. The trim removed 2 bases at V and 1 base at J, leaving 8 bases unmatched. The germline CDR1 and CDR2 sequences are MNHGY and SAAAGT. Here the CDR3 reads CASSYTTGTVSYEQYF. Here the CDR3 DNA reads TGTGCCAGCAGTTACACGACCGGGACAGTTTCCTACGAGCAGTACTTC.

This clonotype was recorded many times. This chain uses TRBV2 with TRBJ1-5, with D unresolved. Germline loops: CDR1 SNHLY, CDR2 FYNNEI. The CDR3 runs to 16 residues. Trimming pared 5 bases from V and 2 bases from J, leaving 16 bases between. The CDR3 sequence is CASSLIGGPGNQPQHF. The CDR3, as DNA: TGTGCCAGCAGTCTTATAGGAGGGCCCGGCAATCAGCCCCAGCATTTT.

In this sample, this clonotype turned up many times. The chain joins TRBV28 to TRBJ1-3; D not certain. V lost 5 bases to trimming and J lost 0 bases, with 2 bases between them. The CDR3 extends over 12 amino acids. The germline CDR1 and CDR2 sequences are MDHEN and SYDVKM. This chain's CDR3 is CASSTSGNTIYF. For the CDR3, the DNA is TGTGCCAGCAGTACCTCTGGAAACACCATATATTTT.

This clonotype appeared a few times. This chain joins TRBV4-1 and TRBJ2-7, with 7 nucleotides matching TRBD1. The germline V gene encodes CDR1 MGHRA and CDR2 YSYEKL. The length of the CDR3 is 15 residues. V lost 1 base to trimming and J lost 2 bases; unmatched junction nucleotides: 5. The CDR3 region is CASSQVAGGPYEQYF. CDR3 nucleotides: TGCGCCAGCAGCCAAGTTGCAGGGGGACCCTACGAGCAGTACTTC.

The chain carries TRBV19 and TRBJ1-1; D remains unclear. This CDR3 spans 12 amino acids. CDR1 and CDR2 (germline): LNHDA, SQIVND (reference sequence). V gave up 7 bases and J gave up 4 bases, with 10 bases separating them. The CDR3 region has the DNA TGTGCCAGTAAGTGGACGGGCACTGAAGCTTTCTTT. Residues: CASKWTGTEAFF.

This clonotype was counted a few times. This chain uses TRBV7-9 with TRBJ2-5; a possible D gene is TRBD2 (5 bases). V lost 4 bases and J 4 bases, leaving 10 bases between the germline ends. CDR3 size: 13 residues. Germline values: CDR1 SEHNR, CDR2 FQNEAQ (reference sequence). CDR3 sequence: CASSSDLRETQYF. The CDR3 bases are TGTGCCAGCAGCTCGGACTTACGAGAGACCCAGTACTTC.

V usage is TRBV7-2 and J usage is TRBJ2-1; 7 nucleotides match TRBD2. CDR3 length: 13 amino acids. Trimming at V came to 1 base and at J to 10 bases, leaving 4 bases not matched to a gene. From germline, CDR1 is SGHTA and CDR2 FQGNSA. Here the CDR3 DNA reads TGTGCCAGCAGCTTAGGTAGCGGGCGGGAGCAGTTCTTC. This sequence encodes CASSLGSGREQFF.

This clonotype was observed a few times. The chain recombines TRBV4-1 with TRBJ2-7, with 9 positions matching TRBD1. CDR3 length: 16 residues. Germline assignment: CDR1 MGHRA and CDR2 YSYEKL. V lost 5 bases and J lost 4; bases outside the gene matches: 12. The CDR3 DNA is TGCGCCAGCAGCGTGTCCGGGACAGGGTCTGAATACGAGCAGTACTTC. This codes for CASSVSGTGSEYEQYF.

This clonotype was observed at least ten times. The chain links TRBV6-2 or TRBV6-3 to TRBJ2-7, with 7 bases lining up with TRBD1. This CDR3 comprises 14 residues. With V trimmed by 5 bases and J by 3 bases, 7 bases remained unmatched. From germline, CDR1 is MNHEY and CDR2 SVGEGT. This CDR3 reads CASSTSGTVYEQYF. DNA of the CDR3: TGTGCCAGCAGTACCTCCGGGACAGTCTACGAGCAGTACTTC.

The gene calls are TRBV6-5 and TRBJ2-1; the match to TRBD2 covers 10 bases. Germline V gene sequence: CDR1 MNHEY, CDR2 SVGAGI. The CDR3 is 15 amino acids. V lost 6 bases, J lost 5 bases, and 7 bases stayed unmatched. The CDR3 DNA sequence: TGTGCCAGCAGCTTGACTAGCGGGCCCAACAATGAGCAGTTCTTC. Amino acid sequence: CASSLTSGPNNEQFF.

This clonotype was counted a few times. The rearrangement joins TRBV12-3 or TRBV12-4 to TRBJ2-5; 9 bases match TRBD1. The V and J ends lost 5 bases and 4 bases, in that order; junction bases with no gene match: 5. The CDR3 totals 14 residues. In DNA form, the CDR3 reads TGTGCCAGCAGTCCCGGGACAGGGAGAGAGACCCAGTACTTC. It translates to CASSPGTGRETQYF.

The chain is built from TRBV7-4 and TRBJ2-3; the D call may be TRBD1 or TRBD2 (5 bases each). Trimming cost V 5 bases and J 5 bases, with 17 bases left between them. Germline loops: CDR1 SGHVT, CDR2 SQSDAQ. This CDR3 spans 15 amino acids. The CDR3 DNA follows: TGTGCCAGCAGCACCGTCCCCTCGAGGGGAGATACGCAGTATTTT. Translation: CASSTVPSRGDTQYF.

The table lists this clonotype with many counts. The chain links TRBV7-2 to TRBJ1-1; 7 bases are a match to TRBD1. V lost 2 bases, J lost 4 bases, and 16 bases stayed unmatched. The CDR3 has 18 amino acids. Looked up from germline, CDR1 is SGHTA and CDR2 is FQGNSA. CDR3 loop: CASSLLLRQGGKGTEAFF. DNA for the CDR3: TGTGCCAGCAGCTTACTCTTGCGACAGGGCGGTAAGGGCACTGAAGCTTTCTTT.

This clonotype appeared a few times. The chain links TRBV19 to TRBJ2-1; 10 nucleotides match TRBD2. The V gene's germline CDR1 is LNHDA and CDR2 SQIVND (reference sequence). After removal of 3 bases from V and 7 bases from J, the junction contained 6 bases not matched to a gene. This CDR3 has 15 amino acids. CDR3 DNA sequence: TGTGCCAGTAGTATTACGGCTAGCGGGGGAAATGAGCAGTTCTTC. It codes for CASSITASGGNEQFF.

This clonotype was detected a few times. The CDR3 DNA sequence: TGTGCCAGCAGCCAAGATTCTTGGCAGGGGGGTTACAATGAGCAGTTCTTC. Translated: CASSQDSWQGGYNEQFF. The rearrangement uses TRBV14 and TRBJ2-1; maybe TRBD1 (7 bases). Germline values: CDR1 SGHDN, CDR2 FVKESK. Trimming took off 0 bases at V and 4 bases at J, with 16 bases between the two ends. There are 17 residues in the CDR3.

The rearrangement links TRBV28 to TRBJ2-2, with D possibly being TRBD1 (6 bases). The V gene lost 5 bases and the J gene lost 0 bases, with 13 bases spanning the gap. This CDR3 spans 16 amino acids. CDR1 and CDR2 from the germline V gene are MDHEN and SYDVKM. CDR3 region: CASSSWTAANTGELFF. CDR3 DNA: TGTGCCAGCAGTAGCTGGACAGCCGCGAACACCGGGGAGCTGTTTTTT.

This clonotype was seen a few times. The rearrangement links TRBV4-1 to TRBJ1-2; 8 bases fit TRBD1. The CDR3 is 14 amino acids. The V and J ends lost 1 base and 6 bases, in that order; junction bases with no gene match: 4. Per the germline V gene, CDR1 is MGHRA and CDR2 is YSYEKL. The CDR3: CASSQVGTGNGYTF. The CDR3, as DNA: TGCGCCAGCAGCCAAGTCGGGACAGGCAATGGCTACACCTTC.

This chain uses TRBV6-1 with TRBJ2-7; 11 bases fit TRBD1. Germline trimming cut 0 bases from V and 1 base from J; bases unmatched to any gene: 2. There are 16 residues in the CDR3. Germline-derived CDR1 and CDR2 are MNHNS and SASEGT. The DNA of the CDR3 is TGTGCCAGCAGTGAAGCGGACAGGGGGCTTTCCTACGAGCAGTACTTC. Translated, it gives CASSEADRGLSYEQYF.